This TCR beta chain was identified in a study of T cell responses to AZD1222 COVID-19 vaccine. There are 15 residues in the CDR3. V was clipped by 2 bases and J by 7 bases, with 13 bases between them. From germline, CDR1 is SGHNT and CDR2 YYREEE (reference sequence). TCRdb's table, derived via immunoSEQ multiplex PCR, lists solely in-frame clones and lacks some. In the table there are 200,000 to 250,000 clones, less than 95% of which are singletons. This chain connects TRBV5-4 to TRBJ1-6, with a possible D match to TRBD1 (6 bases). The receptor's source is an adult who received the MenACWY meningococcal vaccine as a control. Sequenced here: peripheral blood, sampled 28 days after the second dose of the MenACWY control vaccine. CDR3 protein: CASSFRNRENSPLHF. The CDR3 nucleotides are TGTGCCAGCAGCTTCAGGAACAGGGAGAATTCACCCCTCCACTTT.